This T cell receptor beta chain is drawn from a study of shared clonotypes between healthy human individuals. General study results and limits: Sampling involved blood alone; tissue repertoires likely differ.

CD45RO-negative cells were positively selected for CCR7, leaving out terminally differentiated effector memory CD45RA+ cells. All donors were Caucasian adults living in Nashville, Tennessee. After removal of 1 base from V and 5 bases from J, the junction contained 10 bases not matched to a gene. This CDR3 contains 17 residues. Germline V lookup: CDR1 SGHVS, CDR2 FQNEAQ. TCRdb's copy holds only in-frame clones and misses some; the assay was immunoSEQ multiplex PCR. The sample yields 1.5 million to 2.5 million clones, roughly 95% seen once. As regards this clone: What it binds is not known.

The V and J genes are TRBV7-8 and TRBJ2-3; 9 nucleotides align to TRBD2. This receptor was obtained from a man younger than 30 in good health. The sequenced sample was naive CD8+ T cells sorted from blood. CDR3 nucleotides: TGTGCCAGCAGCTTAGACCCGGCGGGGGGGCCGCAAGATACGCAGTATTTT. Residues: CASSLDPAGGPQDTQYF.